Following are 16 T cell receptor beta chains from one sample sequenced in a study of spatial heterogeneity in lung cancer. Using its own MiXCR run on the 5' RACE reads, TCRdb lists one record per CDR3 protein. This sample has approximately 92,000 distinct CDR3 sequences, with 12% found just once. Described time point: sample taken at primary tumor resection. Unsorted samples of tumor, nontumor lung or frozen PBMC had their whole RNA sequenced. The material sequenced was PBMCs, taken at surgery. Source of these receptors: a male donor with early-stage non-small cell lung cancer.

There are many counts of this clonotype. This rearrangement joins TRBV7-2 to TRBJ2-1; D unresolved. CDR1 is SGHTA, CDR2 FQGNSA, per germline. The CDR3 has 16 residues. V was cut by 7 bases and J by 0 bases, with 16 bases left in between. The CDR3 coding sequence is TGTGCCAGCACCATAGCTCTGGGGAACTCCTACAATGAGCAGTTCTTC. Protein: CASTIALGNSYNEQFF.

The CDR3 bases are TGTGCCAGCAGCTTCTTGGGAGAGACCCAGTACTTC. Translating it yields CASSFLGETQYF. This rearrangement joins TRBV7-2 to TRBJ2-5, with D uncertain. Germline V gene sequence: CDR1 SGHTA, CDR2 FQGNSA. With 3 bases removed from V and 4 bases from J, the gap between germline ends came to 6 bases. The CDR3 runs 12 residues. Looking up the rest from reference TRBV7-2 and TRBJ2-5 gives the full variable domain: GAGVSQSPSNKVTEKGKDVELRCDPISGHTALYWYRQSLGQGLEFLIYFQGNSAPDKSGLPSDRFSAERTGGSVSTLTIQRTQQEDSAVYLCASSFLGETQYFGPGTRLLVL.

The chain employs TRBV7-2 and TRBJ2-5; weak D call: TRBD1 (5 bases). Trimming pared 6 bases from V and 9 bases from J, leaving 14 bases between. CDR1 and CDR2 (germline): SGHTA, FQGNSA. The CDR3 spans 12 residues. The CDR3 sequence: CASRIQGGSQYF. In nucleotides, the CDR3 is TGTGCCAGCAGGATCCAGGGTGGGTCCCAGTACTTC.

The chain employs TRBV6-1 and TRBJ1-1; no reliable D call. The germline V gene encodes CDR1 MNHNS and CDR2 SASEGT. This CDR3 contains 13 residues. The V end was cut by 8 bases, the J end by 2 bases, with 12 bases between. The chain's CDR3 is CASQRERNTEAFF. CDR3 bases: TGTGCCAGCCAAAGGGAACGTAACACTGAAGCTTTCTTT.

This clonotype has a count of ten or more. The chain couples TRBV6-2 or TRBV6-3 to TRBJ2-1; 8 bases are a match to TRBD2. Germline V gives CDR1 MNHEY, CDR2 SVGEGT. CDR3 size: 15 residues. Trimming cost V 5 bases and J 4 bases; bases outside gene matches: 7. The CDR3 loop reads CASSKSGRSYNEQFF. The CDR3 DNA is TGTGCCAGCAGTAAGAGCGGGAGAAGTTACAATGAGCAGTTCTTC.

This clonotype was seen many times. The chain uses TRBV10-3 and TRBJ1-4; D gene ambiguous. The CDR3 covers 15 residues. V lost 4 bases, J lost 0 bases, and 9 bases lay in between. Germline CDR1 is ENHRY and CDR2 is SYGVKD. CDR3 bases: TGTGCCATCAGTGTGGGAGACCCAACTAATGAAAAACTGTTTTTT. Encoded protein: CAISVGDPTNEKLFF.

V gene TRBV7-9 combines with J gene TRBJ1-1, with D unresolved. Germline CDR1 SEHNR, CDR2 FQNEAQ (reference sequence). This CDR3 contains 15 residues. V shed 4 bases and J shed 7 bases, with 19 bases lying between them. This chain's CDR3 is CASSSGVGISGEAFF. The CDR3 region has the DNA TGTGCCAGCAGCTCCGGGGTGGGGATTTCCGGTGAAGCTTTCTTT.

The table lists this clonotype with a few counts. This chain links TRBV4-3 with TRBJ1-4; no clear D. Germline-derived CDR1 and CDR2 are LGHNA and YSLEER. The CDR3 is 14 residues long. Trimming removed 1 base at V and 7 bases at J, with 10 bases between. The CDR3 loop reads CASSQGPVGEKLFF. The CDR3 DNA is TGCGCCAGCAGCCAAGGTCCTGTGGGTGAAAAACTGTTTTTT.

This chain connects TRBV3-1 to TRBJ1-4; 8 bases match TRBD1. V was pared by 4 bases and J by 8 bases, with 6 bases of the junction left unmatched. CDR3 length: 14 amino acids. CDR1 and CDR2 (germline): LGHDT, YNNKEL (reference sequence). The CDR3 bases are TGTGCCAGCAGCCGCCTGGGGGACAGGGAAAAACTGTTTTTT. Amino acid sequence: CASSRLGDREKLFF.

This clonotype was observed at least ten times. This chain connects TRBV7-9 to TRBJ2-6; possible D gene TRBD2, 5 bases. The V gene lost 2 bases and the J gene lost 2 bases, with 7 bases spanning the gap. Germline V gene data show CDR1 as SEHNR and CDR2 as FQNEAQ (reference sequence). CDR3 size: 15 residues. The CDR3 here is CASSLMRAGANVLTF. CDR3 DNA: TGTGCCAGCAGCTTAATGCGGGCTGGGGCCAACGTCCTGACTTTC.

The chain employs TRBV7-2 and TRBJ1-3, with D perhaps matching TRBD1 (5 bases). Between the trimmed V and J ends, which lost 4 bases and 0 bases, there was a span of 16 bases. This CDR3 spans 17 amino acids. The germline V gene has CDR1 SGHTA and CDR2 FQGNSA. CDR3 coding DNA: TGTGCCAGCAGCTCTTCCGGGGCAGCGCTCTCTGGAAACACCATATATTTT. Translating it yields CASSSSGAALSGNTIYF.

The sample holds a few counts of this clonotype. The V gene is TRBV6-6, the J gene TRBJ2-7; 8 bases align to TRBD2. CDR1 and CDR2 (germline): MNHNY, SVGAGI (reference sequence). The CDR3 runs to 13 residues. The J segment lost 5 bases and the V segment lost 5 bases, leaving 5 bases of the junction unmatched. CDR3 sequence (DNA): TGTGCCAGCAGTCCCGGGAGGGTCAACGAGCAGTACTTC. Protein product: CASSPGRVNEQYF.

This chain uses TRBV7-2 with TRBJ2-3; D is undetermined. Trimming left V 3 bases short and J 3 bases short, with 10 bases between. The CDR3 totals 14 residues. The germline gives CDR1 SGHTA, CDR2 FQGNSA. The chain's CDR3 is CASSFSGQTDTQYF. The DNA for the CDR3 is TGTGCCAGCAGCTTTTCCGGGCAAACAGATACGCAGTATTTT. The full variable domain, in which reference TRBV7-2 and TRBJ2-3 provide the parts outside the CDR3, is GAGVSQSPSNKVTEKGKDVELRCDPISGHTALYWYRQSLGQGLEFLIYFQGNSAPDKSGLPSDRFSAERTGGSVSTLTIQRTQQEDSAVYLCASSFSGQTDTQYFGPGTRLTVL.

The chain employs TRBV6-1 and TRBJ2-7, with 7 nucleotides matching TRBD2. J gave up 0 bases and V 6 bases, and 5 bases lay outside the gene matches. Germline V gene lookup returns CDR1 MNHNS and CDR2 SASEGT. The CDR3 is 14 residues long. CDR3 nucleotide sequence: TGTGCCAGCAGAGGAGCGGGGAGCTCCTACGAGCAGTACTTC. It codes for CASRGAGSSYEQYF.

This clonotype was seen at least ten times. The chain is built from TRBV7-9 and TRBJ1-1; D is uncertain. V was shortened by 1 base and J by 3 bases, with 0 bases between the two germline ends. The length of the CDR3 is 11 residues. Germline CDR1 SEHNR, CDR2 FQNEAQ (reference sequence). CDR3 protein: CASSLDTEAFF. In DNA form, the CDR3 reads TGTGCCAGCAGCTTAGACACTGAAGCTTTCTTT.

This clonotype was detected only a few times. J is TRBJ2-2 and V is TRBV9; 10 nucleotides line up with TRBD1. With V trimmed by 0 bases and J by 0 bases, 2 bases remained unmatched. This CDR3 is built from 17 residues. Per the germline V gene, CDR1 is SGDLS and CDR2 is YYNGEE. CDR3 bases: TGTGCCAGCAGCGTAGAAGGGACAGGGGCGAACACCGGGGAGCTGTTTTTT. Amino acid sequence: CASSVEGTGANTGELFF.